These 18 T cell receptor beta chains originate from one sample sequenced in a study of cytomegalovirus exposure and HLA in healthy donors. Amplification used 60 Vbeta primers and 13 Jbeta primers. The protocol was immunoSEQ multiplex PCR, while the TCRdb copy is restricted to in-frame clones and leaves out a portion. The sample has under 170,000 clones, 50% to 75% seen once. The sequencing input was PBMCs. The receptors were sampled from a woman aged 60-75 years in good health and CMV-seropositive.

The sample holds a few counts of this clone. The chain has TRBV10-3 and TRBJ1-1, with 11 bases aligning to TRBD1. Germline V gives CDR1 ENHRY, CDR2 SYGVKD. This CDR3 contains 15 residues. The J segment lost 5 bases and the V segment lost 2 bases, leaving 4 bases of the junction unmatched. The DNA for the CDR3 is TGTGCCATCAGTGAGGTGGGACAGGGGGGGACTGAAGCTTTCTTT. This encodes CAISEVGQGGTEAFF.

The chain is built from TRBV18 and TRBJ2-2; D is unclear. Germline V lookup: CDR1 KGHSH, CDR2 LQKENI. The V gene lost 2 bases and the J gene lost 3 bases, with 7 bases spanning the gap. The CDR3 sequence is 14 residues long. DNA for the CDR3: TGTGCCAGCTCACCAGACATTGACACCGGGGAGCTGTTTTTT. Protein product: CASSPDIDTGELFF. The whole variable domain, filled in from reference TRBV18 and TRBJ2-2, reads NAGVMQNPRHLVRRRGQEARLRCSPMKGHSHVYWYRQLPEEGLKFMVYLQKENIIDESGMPKERFSAEFPKEGPSILRIQQVVRGDSAAYFCASSPDIDTGELFFGEGSRLTVL.

This clone was detected a few times. The rearrangement uses TRBV18 and TRBJ1-3; TRBD1 aligns across 11 bases. The CDR3 runs 16 residues. Germline-derived CDR1 and CDR2 are KGHSH and LQKENI. J was trimmed by 2 bases and V by 3 bases; bases with no gene match: 3. DNA of the CDR3: TGTGCCAGCTCACCTTCGGGACAGGGGGCTGGAAACACCATATATTTT. Amino acids: CASSPSGQGAGNTIYF.

This rearrangement joins TRBV9 to TRBJ2-7; 7 bases are shared with TRBD1. Trimming removed 1 base from V and 6 bases from J; junction bases left unmatched: 10. Germline CDR1 SGDLS, CDR2 YYNGEE. The CDR3 is 15 amino acids. This CDR3 reads CASSVSATGNFEQYF. CDR3 DNA: TGTGCCAGCAGCGTATCCGCGACAGGGAACTTCGAGCAGTACTTC.

As DNA, the CDR3 is TGTGCCAGCACCGACAGGGCAAGTCAGCCCCAGCATTTT. Amino acids: CASTDRASQPQHF. This chain joins TRBV6-6 and TRBJ1-5; TRBD1 agrees at 7 bases. Germline-derived CDR1 and CDR2 are MNHNY and SVGAGI (reference sequence). The J segment lost 6 bases and the V segment lost 7 bases, leaving 6 bases of the junction unmatched. The CDR3 spans 13 residues.

The chain employs TRBV18 and TRBJ1-1; TRBD1 is a possible D gene (6 bases). The germline V gene has CDR1 KGHSH and CDR2 LQKENI. V was pared by 1 base and J by 5 bases, with 11 bases between. The CDR3 consists of 14 residues. The CDR3: CASSPLSTGTEAFF. Here the CDR3 DNA reads TGTGCCAGCTCACCACTGTCAACAGGGACTGAAGCTTTCTTT.

This clone was observed once. The V gene is TRBV6-5, the J gene TRBJ1-4; a weak D match, TRBD1 (6 bases). The CDR3 has 13 residues. CDR1 is MNHEY, CDR2 SVGAGI, per germline. The V gene lost 7 bases and the J gene lost 4 bases, with 10 bases spanning the gap. CDR3 loop: CASTGQLNEKLFF. DNA of the CDR3: TGTGCCAGCACCGGACAGCTTAATGAAAAACTGTTTTTT.

This clone appeared a few times. The rearrangement joins TRBV28 to TRBJ2-5, with D maybe TRBD2 (6 bases). Germline V lookup: CDR1 MDHEN, CDR2 SYDVKM. This CDR3 has 14 amino acids. V shed 8 bases and J shed 4 bases, with 17 bases lying between them. The CDR3 region is CASPTVEGAETQYF. CDR3 DNA: TGTGCCAGCCCTACGGTGGAGGGCGCAGAGACCCAGTACTTC. Variable domain in full (rest from reference TRBV28 and TRBJ2-5): DVKVTQSSRYLVKRTGEKVFLECVQDMDHENMFWYRQDPGLGLRLIYFSYDVKMKEKGDIPEGYSVSREKKERFSLILESASTNQTSMYLCASPTVEGAETQYFGPGTRLLVL.

This clone was seen a handful of times. This chain joins TRBV28 and TRBJ2-3; the match to TRBD2 covers 12 bases. The germline CDR1 and CDR2 sequences are MDHEN and SYDVKM. The length of the CDR3 is 16 residues. J lost 3 bases, V lost 4 bases, and 5 bases had no gene match. The CDR3 protein is CASSSPSGRGTDTQYF. The CDR3 nucleotides are TGTGCCAGCAGTTCCCCTAGCGGGAGGGGTACAGATACGCAGTATTTT. Complete variable domain (other parts from reference TRBV28 and TRBJ2-3): DVKVTQSSRYLVKRTGEKVFLECVQDMDHENMFWYRQDPGLGLRLIYFSYDVKMKEKGDIPEGYSVSREKKERFSLILESASTNQTSMYLCASSSPSGRGTDTQYFGPGTRLTVL.

The chain carries TRBV5-4 and TRBJ2-2; the D gene is possibly TRBD2 (5 bases). The CDR3 is made up of 16 amino acids. Trimming left V 1 base short and J 1 base short, with 11 bases between. The germline gives CDR1 SGHNT, CDR2 YYREEE (reference sequence). The CDR3 nucleotides are TGTGCCAGCAGCTTGCTCGCGGGCCGGAACACCGGGGAGCTGTTTTTT. Encoded protein: CASSLLAGRNTGELFF.

In this sample, this clone turned up a few times. The chain recombines TRBV7-3 with TRBJ2-1, with 15 bases fitting TRBD2. Germline CDR1 and CDR2: SGHTA and FQGTGA. V dropped 5 bases and J dropped 6; count of bases not matched to a gene: 5. The CDR3 is made up of 16 amino acids. CDR3 coding DNA: TGTGCCAGCAGCGAAACGGGACTAGCGGGAGGCAATGAGCAGTTCTTC. Translated, it gives CASSETGLAGGNEQFF.

This chain connects TRBV10-3 to TRBJ1-1; D is undetermined. V lost 0 bases and J 2 bases, leaving 7 bases between the germline ends. CDR1 ENHRY and CDR2 SYGVKD come from the germline V gene. The CDR3 consists of 14 residues. The CDR3: CAISESPGNTEAFF. CDR3 nucleotide sequence: TGTGCCATCAGTGAGTCGCCGGGAAACACTGAAGCTTTCTTT.

This clone was seen only a few times. The chain combines TRBV14 with TRBJ2-7; D is perhaps TRBD1 (6 bases). The CDR3 length is 14 residues. The V end was cut by 3 bases, the J end by 3 bases, with 12 bases between. Germline loops: CDR1 SGHDN, CDR2 FVKESK. The CDR3 sequence: CASSHWTDHYEQYF. The CDR3 nucleotides are TGTGCCAGCAGCCACTGGACAGATCACTACGAGCAGTACTTC. The complete variable domain, with remaining parts taken from reference TRBV14 and TRBJ2-7, reads EAGVTQFPSHSVIEKGQTVTLRCDPISGHDNLYWYRRVMGKEIKFLLHFVKESKQDESGMPNNRFLAERTGGTYSTLKVQPAELEDSGVYFCASSHWTDHYEQYFGPGTRLTVT.

The chain joins TRBV2 to TRBJ2-5, with TRBD1 identical over 9 bases. Germline values: CDR1 SNHLY, CDR2 FYNNEI. V was pared by 6 bases and J by 8 bases, with 13 bases of the junction left unmatched. The CDR3 is made up of 15 amino acids. As DNA, the CDR3 is TGTGCCAGCAGCGAGGACAGGGGCCGCCTTGGCACCCAGTACTTC. Encoded protein: CASSEDRGRLGTQYF.

The V and J genes are TRBV5-1 and TRBJ2-2, with 7 bases fitting TRBD2. The CDR3 has 15 amino acids. V was pared by 2 bases and J by 3 bases, with 4 bases of the junction left unmatched. Germline V lookup: CDR1 SGHRS, CDR2 YFSETQ. CDR3 sequence reads: CASSFTGGDTGELFF. The CDR3 DNA follows: TGCGCCAGCAGCTTCACGGGAGGTGACACCGGGGAGCTGTTTTTT.

DNA for the CDR3: TGTGCCAGCAGCCCACAGGGGGTTCACACCGGGGAGCTGTTTTTT. Its translation is CASSPQGVHTGELFF. This sequence joins TRBV7-2 and TRBJ2-2; 8 bases match TRBD1. The length of the CDR3 is 15 residues. Losses at the gene ends were 5 bases for V and 3 bases for J; bases not matched to a gene: 5. Germline V CDR1 and CDR2: SGHTA, FQGNSA.

The rearrangement links TRBV10-3 to TRBJ2-3; the match to TRBD1 covers 7 bases. Germline loops: CDR1 ENHRY, CDR2 SYGVKD. V gave up 6 bases and J gave up 4 bases; unmatched junction bases: 4. The CDR3 runs to 13 residues. The CDR3 DNA sequence: TGTGCCATCAGAGTGACAGGGTCAGATACGCAGTATTTT. Translated: CAIRVTGSDTQYF.

The V and J genes are TRBV21-1 and TRBJ2-5; the D call of TRBD2 is as the table states it, not checked on the DNA. TRBV21-1 counts as a pseudogene. This CDR3 is built from 12 residues. As DNA, the CDR3 is TGTGCCAGCAGCAATGTTGCGGAGACCCAGTACTTC. Translating gives CASSNVAETQYF.